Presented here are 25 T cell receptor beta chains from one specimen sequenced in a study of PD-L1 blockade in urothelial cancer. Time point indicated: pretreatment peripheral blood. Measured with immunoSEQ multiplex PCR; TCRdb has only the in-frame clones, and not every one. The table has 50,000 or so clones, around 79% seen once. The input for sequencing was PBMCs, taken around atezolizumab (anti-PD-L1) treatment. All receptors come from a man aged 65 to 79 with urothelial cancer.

The CDR3 nucleotides are TGTGCCAGCAGTTTGGGAGGGTATGGCTACACCTTC. As protein: CASSLGGYGYTF. The rearrangement uses TRBV28 and TRBJ1-2; D remains unclear. Germline CDR1 reads MDHEN; CDR2 reads SYDVKM. V lost 3 bases and J 5 bases, leaving 7 bases between the germline ends. The CDR3 consists of 12 residues.

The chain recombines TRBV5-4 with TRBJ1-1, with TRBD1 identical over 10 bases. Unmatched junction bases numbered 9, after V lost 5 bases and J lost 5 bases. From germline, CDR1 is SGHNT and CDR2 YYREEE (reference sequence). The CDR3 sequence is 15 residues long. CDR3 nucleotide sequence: TGTGCCAGCAGGAAGACAGGGGGCGGAAGGACTGAAGCTTTCTTT. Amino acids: CASRKTGGGRTEAFF.

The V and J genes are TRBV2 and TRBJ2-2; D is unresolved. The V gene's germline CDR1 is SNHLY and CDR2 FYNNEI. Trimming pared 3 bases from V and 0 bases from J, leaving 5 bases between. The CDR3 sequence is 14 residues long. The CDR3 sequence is CASSESSNTGELFF. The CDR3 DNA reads TGTGCCAGCAGTGAGTCCTCGAACACCGGGGAGCTGTTTTTT.

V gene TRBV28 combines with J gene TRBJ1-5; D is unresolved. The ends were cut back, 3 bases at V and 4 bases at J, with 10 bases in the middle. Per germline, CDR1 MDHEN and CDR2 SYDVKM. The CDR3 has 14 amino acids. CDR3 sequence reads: CASSFWEGNQPQHF. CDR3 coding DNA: TGTGCCAGCAGTTTCTGGGAGGGTAATCAGCCCCAGCATTTT.

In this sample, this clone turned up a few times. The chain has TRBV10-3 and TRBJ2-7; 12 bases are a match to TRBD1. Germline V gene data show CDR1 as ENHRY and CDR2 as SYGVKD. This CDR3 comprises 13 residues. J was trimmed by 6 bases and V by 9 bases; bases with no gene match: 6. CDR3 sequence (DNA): TGTGCCATTAAACCGGGACAGGGGGCCGAGCAGTACTTC. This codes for CAIKPGQGAEQYF.

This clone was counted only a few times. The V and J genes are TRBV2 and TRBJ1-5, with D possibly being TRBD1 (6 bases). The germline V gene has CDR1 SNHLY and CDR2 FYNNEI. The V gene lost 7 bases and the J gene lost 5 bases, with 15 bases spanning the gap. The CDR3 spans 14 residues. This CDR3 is CASTEGGEDQPQHF. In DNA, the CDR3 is TGTGCCAGCACAGAGGGGGGGGAGGATCAGCCCCAGCATTTT.

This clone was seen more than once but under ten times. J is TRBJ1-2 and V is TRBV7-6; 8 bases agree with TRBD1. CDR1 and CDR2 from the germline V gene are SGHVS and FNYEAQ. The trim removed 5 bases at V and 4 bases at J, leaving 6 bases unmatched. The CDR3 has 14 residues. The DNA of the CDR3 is TGTGCCAGCAGCGCGACAGGGGTGGGCTATGGCTACACCTTC. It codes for CASSATGVGYGYTF. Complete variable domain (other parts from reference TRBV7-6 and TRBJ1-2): GAGVSQSPRYKVTKRGQDVALRCDPISGHVSLYWYRQALGQGPEFLTYFNYEAQQDKSGLPNDRFSAERPEGSISTLTIQRTEQRDSAMYRCASSATGVGYGYTFGSGTRLTVV.

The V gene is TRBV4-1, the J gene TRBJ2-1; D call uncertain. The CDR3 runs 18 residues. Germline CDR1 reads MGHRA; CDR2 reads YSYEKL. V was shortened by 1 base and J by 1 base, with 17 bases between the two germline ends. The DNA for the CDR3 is TGCGCCAGCAGCCAAGTTGATCTAGGCTTTTGGTCCTACAATGAGCAGTTCTTC. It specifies CASSQVDLGFWSYNEQFF.

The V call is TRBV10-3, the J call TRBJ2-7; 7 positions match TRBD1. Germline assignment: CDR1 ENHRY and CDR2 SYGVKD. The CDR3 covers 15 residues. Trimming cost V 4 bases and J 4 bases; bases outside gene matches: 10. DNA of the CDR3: TGTGCCATCAGTGGACCTGGGACAGAGACTTACGAGCAGTACTTC. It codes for CAISGPGTETYEQYF.

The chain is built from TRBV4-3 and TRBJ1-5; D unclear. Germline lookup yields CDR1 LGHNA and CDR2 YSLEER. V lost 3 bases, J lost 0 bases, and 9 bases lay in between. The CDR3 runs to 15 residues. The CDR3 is CASSQGVSSNQPQHF. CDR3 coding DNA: TGCGCCAGCAGCCAGGGAGTGAGTAGCAATCAGCCCCAGCATTTT.

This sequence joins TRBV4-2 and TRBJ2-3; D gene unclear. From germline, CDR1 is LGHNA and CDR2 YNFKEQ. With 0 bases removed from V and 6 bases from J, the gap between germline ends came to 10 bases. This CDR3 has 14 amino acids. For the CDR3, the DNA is TGTGCCAGCAGCCAAGATAGTTCTACGGATACGCAGTATTTT. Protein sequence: CASSQDSSTDTQYF.

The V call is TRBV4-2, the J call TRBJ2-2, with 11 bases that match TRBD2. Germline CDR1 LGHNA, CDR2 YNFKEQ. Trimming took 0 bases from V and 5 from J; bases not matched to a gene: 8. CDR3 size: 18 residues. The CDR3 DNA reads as TGTGCCAGCAGCCAAGACTGGGGACTAGCGGATTGGACCGGGGAGCTGTTTTTT. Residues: CASSQDWGLADWTGELFF.

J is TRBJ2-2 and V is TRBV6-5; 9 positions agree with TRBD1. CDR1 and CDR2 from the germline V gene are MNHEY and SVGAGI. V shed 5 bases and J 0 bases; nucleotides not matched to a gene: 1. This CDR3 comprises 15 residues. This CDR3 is CASSRQGANTGELFF. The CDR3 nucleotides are TGTGCCAGCAGTAGACAGGGGGCGAACACCGGGGAGCTGTTTTTT.

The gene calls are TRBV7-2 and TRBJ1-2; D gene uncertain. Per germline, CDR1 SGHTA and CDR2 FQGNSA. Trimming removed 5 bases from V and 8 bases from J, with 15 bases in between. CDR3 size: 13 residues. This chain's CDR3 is CASSQADILGYTF. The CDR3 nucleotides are TGTGCCAGCAGCCAAGCAGACATCTTAGGCTACACCTTC.

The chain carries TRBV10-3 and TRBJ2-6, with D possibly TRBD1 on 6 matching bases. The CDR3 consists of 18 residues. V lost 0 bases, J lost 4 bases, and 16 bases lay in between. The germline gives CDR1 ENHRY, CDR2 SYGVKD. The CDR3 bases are TGTGCCATCAGTGAGTCAGTCAGGGGATTCCGGGGGGCCAACGTCCTGACTTTC. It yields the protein CAISESVRGFRGANVLTF.

The CDR3 DNA reads as TGTGCCAGCAGCCCTGGACAGGGAGGGTCAGATACGCAGTATTTT. Residues: CASSPGQGGSDTQYF. The genes are TRBV4-2 and TRBJ2-3; tentatively, D is TRBD1 (8 bases). V was trimmed by 4 bases and J by 4 bases, leaving 15 bases between them. Germline V gene lookup returns CDR1 LGHNA and CDR2 YNFKEQ. This CDR3 is built from 15 residues.

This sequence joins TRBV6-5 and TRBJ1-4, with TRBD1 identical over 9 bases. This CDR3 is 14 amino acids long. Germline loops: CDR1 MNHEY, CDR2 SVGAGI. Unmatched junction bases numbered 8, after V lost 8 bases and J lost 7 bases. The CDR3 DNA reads TGTGCCAGCCAACGGGACAGGGATGGTGAAAAACTGTTTTTT. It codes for CASQRDRDGEKLFF.

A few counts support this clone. The CDR3 is CASSLGLADTDTQYF. The CDR3 DNA reads as TGTGCCAGCAGCTTGGGACTAGCGGACACAGATACGCAGTATTTT. V usage is TRBV5-4 and J usage is TRBJ2-3; 9 bases map to TRBD2. After removal of 0 bases from V and 2 bases from J, the junction contained 1 base not matched to a gene. The CDR3 is 15 residues long. Germline V gene sequence: CDR1 SGHNT, CDR2 YYREEE (reference sequence).

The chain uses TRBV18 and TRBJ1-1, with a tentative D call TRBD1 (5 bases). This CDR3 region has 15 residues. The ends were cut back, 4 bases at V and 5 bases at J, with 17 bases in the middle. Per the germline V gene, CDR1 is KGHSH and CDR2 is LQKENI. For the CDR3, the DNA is TGTGCCAGCTCACTGGTGGGGGGTCGGTGGACTGAAGCTTTCTTT. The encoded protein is CASSLVGGRWTEAFF.

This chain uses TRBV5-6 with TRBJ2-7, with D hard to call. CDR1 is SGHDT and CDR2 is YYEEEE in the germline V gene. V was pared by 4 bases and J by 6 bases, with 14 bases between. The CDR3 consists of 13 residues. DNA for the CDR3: TGTGCCAGCAGCAAACGCCGCGGTACCGAGCAGTACTTC. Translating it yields CASSKRRGTEQYF.

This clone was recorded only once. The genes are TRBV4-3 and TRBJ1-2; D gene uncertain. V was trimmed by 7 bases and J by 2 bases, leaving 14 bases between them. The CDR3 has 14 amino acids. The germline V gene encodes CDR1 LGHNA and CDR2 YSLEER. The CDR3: CASNPMTGNYGYTF. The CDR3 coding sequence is TGCGCCAGCAACCCCATGACGGGAAACTATGGCTACACCTTC.

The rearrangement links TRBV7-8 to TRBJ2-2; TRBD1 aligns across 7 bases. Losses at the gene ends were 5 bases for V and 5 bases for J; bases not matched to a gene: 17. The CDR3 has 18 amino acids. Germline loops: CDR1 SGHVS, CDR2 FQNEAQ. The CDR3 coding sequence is TGTGCCAGCAGCCGCTTAGGGATTTCGACAGGGTGGACCGGGGAGCTGTTTTTT. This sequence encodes CASSRLGISTGWTGELFF.

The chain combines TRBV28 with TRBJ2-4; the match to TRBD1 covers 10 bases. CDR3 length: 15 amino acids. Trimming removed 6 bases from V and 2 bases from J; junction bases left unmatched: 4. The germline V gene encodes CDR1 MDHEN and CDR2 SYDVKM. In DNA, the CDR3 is TGTGCCAGCAGGCGGGACAGGGGAACCAAAAACATTCAGTACTTC. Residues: CASRRDRGTKNIQYF.

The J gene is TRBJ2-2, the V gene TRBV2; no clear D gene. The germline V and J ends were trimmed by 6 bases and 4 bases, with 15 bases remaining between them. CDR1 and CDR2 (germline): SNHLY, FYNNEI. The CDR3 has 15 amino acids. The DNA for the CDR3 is TGTGCCAGCAGCGCGACACGCACCGGCACCGGGGAGCTGTTTTTT. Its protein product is CASSATRTGTGELFF.

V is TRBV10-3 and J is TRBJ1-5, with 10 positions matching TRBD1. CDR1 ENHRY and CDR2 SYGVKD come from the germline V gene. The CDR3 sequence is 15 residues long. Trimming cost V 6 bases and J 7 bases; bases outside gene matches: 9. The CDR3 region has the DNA TGTGCCATCAGCGCAGGACAGGGGGGGATCCAGCCCCAGCATTTT. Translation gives CAISAGQGGIQPQHF.